One and the same sample provided the 7 T cell receptor beta chains below, sequenced in a study of T cells in Graves' hyperthyroidism and ophthalmopathy. RNA transcripts yielded amplified TCR beta CDR3 regions. Researchers ran a first-round RT-PCR on the TCR CDR3 using the HTBI primer set. TCRdb recomputed calls from the multiplex PCR reads with MiXCR, one row per CDR3 protein. This repertoire shows about 500,000 distinct CDR3 sequences, around 15% found once; its top ten account for approximately 30%. Input material: blood. The receptors derive from a woman in her 30s with Graves' ophthalmopathy.

A few counts support this clonotype. The chain couples TRBV12-3 or TRBV12-4 to TRBJ1-2, with 8 bases that match TRBD1. The CDR3 length is 13 residues. V was pared by 11 bases and J by 4 bases, with 9 bases of the junction left unmatched. Here the CDR3 reads CASYPGGSYGYTF. Here the CDR3 DNA reads TGTGCCTCCTACCCAGGGGGCAGCTATGGCTACACCTTC.

This clonotype was counted at least ten times. The chain recombines TRBV27 with TRBJ2-5; possible D gene TRBD1, 6 bases. Germline V gene lookup returns CDR1 MNHEY and CDR2 SMNVEV (reference sequence). The CDR3 sequence is 16 residues long. V gave up 3 bases and J gave up 2 bases, with 16 bases separating them. The CDR3 nucleotides are TGTGCCAGCAGTTTGTTACACAGGGATGGGCAAGAGACCCAGTACTTC. Translated, it gives CASSLLHRDGQETQYF.

Many counts were recorded for this clonotype. The V and J genes are TRBV11-1 and TRBJ2-7; no clear D. Germline loops: CDR1 SGHAT, CDR2 FQDESV (reference sequence). The CDR3 loop spans 13 amino acids. V lost 5 bases, J lost 6 bases, and 14 bases lay in between. In DNA form, the CDR3 reads TGTGCCAGCAGCCCTACTCCGGGTGGCGAGCAGTACTTC. It encodes CASSPTPGGEQYF.

V and J are TRBV14 and TRBJ2-1, with 7 bases fitting TRBD2. J was trimmed by 8 bases and V by 4 bases; bases with no gene match: 20. The CDR3 has 18 residues. Per the germline V gene, CDR1 is SGHDN and CDR2 is FVKESK. The CDR3: CASSPKAAGLKHLYEQFF. As DNA, the CDR3 is TGTGCCAGCAGCCCTAAAGCAGCGGGACTAAAACATTTGTATGAGCAGTTCTTC.

In this sample, this clonotype turned up a few times. The rearrangement joins TRBV28 to TRBJ2-1; TRBD2 agrees at 11 bases. CDR1 and CDR2 (germline): MDHEN, SYDVKM. There are 16 residues in the CDR3. With 3 bases clipped from V and 6 bases from J, the junction kept 7 bases outside the gene matches. CDR3 DNA: TGTGCCAGCAGTTTCCCTCTACTAGCGGGAGCCAATGAGCAGTTCTTC. It codes for CASSFPLLAGANEQFF.

The CDR3 loop is CASRSTGGDTQYF. The CDR3 DNA reads TGTGCCAGCAGGTCAACAGGGGGAGATACGCAGTATTTT. The chain recombines TRBV12-3 or TRBV12-4 with TRBJ2-3, with TRBD1 matching over 8 bases. The CDR3 spans 13 residues. The trim removed 6 bases at V and 5 bases at J, leaving 4 bases unmatched.

This chain connects TRBV20-1 to TRBJ1-1, with D possibly being TRBD1 (5 bases). The CDR3 has 11 residues. Germline V lookup: CDR1 DFQATT, CDR2 SNEGSKA (reference sequence). This CDR3 is CSHQLQVAAFF. In DNA form, the CDR3 reads TGCAGCCACCAACTACAGGTTGCGGCTTTCTTT.